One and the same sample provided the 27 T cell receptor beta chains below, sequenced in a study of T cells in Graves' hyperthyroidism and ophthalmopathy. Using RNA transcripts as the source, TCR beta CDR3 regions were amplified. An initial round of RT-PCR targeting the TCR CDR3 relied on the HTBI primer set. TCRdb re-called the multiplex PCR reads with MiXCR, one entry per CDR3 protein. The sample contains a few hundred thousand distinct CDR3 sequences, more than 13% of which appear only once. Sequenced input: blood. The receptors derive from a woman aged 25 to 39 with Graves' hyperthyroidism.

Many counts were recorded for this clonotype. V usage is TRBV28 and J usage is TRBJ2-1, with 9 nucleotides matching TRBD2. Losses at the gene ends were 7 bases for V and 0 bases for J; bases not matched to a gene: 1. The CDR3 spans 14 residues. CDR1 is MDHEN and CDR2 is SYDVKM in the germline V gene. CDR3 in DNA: TGTGCCAGCATTAGCGGGAGCTCCTACAATGAGCAGTTCTTC. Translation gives CASISGSSYNEQFF.

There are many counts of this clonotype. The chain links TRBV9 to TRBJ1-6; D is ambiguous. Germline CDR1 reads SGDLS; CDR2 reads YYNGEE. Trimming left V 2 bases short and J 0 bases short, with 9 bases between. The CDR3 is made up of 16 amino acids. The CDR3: CASSVSADSYNSPLHF. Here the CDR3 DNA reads TGTGCCAGCAGCGTTTCAGCGGACTCCTATAATTCACCCCTCCACTTT. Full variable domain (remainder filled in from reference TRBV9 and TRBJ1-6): DSGVTQTPKHLITATGQRVTLRCSPRSGDLSVYWYQQSLDQGLQFLIQYYNGEERAKGNILERFSAQQFPDLHSELNLSSLELGDSALYFCASSVSADSYNSPLHFGNGTRLTVT.

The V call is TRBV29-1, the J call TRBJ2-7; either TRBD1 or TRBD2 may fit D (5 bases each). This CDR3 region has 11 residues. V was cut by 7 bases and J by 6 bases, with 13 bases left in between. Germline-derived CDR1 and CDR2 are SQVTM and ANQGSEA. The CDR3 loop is CSAGTDTEQYF. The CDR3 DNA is TGCAGCGCTGGGACGGATACCGAGCAGTACTTC.

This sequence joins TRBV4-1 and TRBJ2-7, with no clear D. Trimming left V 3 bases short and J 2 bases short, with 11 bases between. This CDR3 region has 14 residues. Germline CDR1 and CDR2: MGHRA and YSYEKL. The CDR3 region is CASSQAPGPYEQYF. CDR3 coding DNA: TGCGCCAGCAGCCAGGCCCCGGGCCCCTACGAGCAGTACTTC.

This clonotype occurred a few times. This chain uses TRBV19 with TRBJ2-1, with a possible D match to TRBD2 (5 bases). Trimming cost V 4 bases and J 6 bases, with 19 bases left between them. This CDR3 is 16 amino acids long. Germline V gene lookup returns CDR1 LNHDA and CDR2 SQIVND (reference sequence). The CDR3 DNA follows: TGTGCCAGTAGTAATTCCCAATCGCCGGGGATCAATGAGCAGTTCTTC. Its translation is CASSNSQSPGINEQFF.

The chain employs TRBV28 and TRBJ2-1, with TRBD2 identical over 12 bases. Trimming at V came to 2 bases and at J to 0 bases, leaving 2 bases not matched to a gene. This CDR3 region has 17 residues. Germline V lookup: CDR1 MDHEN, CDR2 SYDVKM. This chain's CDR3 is CASSLPSGRASYNEQFF. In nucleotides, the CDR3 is TGTGCCAGCAGTTTACCTAGCGGGAGGGCCTCCTACAATGAGCAGTTCTTC. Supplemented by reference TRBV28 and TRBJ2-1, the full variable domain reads DVKVTQSSRYLVKRTGEKVFLECVQDMDHENMFWYRQDPGLGLRLIYFSYDVKMKEKGDIPEGYSVSREKKERFSLILESASTNQTSMYLCASSLPSGRASYNEQFFGPGTRLTVL.

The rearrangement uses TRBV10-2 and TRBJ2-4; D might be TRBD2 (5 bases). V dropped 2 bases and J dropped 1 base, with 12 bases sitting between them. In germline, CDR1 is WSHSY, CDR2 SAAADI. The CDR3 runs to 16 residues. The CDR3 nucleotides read TGCGCCAGCAGTGAGAGGGCTAGCAGTGCCAAAAACATTCAGTACTTC. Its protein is CASSERASSAKNIQYF.

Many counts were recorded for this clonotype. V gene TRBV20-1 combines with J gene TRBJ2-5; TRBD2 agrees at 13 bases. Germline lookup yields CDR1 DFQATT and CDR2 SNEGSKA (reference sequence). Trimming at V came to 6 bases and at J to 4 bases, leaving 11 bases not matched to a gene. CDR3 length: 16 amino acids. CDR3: CSALGTSGISGETQYF. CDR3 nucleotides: TGCAGTGCCCTAGGGACTAGCGGGATTTCGGGAGAGACCCAGTACTTC.

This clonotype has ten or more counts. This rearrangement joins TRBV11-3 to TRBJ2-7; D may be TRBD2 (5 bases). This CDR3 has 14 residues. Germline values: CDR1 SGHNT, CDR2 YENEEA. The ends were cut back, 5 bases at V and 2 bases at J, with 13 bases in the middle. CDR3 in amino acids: CASSPELEAYEQYF. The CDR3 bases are TGTGCCAGCAGCCCAGAATTGGAGGCCTACGAGCAGTACTTC.

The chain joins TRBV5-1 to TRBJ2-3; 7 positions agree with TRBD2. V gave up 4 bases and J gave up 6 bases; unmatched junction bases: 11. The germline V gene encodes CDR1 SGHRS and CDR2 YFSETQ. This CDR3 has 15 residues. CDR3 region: CASSPVAGASDTQYF. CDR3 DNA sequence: TGCGCCAGCAGCCCGGTTGCGGGAGCTTCGGATACGCAGTATTTT.

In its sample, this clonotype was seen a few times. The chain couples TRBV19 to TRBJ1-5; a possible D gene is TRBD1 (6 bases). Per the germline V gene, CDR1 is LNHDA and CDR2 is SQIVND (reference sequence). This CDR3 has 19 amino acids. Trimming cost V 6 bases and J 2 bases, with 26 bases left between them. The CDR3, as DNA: TGTGCCAGTAGCACAGACAACAATAGACAGGCCCGGCGCAATCAGCCCCAGCATTTT. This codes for CASSTDNNRQARRNQPQHF.

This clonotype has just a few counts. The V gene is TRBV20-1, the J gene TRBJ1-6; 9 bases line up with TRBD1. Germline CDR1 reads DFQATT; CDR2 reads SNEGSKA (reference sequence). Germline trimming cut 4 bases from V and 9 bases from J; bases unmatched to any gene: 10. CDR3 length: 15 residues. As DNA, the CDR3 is TGCAGTGCTACCCCTTTCGGGACAGGGCTTTCACCCCTCCACTTT. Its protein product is CSATPFGTGLSPLHF.

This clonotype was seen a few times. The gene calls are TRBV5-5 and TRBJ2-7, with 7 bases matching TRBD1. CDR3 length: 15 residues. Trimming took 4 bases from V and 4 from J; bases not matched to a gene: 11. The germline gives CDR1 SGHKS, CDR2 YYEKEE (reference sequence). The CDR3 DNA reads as TGTGCCAGCAGCACCACGACAGGGCTCACGTACGAGCAGTACTTC. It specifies CASSTTTGLTYEQYF.

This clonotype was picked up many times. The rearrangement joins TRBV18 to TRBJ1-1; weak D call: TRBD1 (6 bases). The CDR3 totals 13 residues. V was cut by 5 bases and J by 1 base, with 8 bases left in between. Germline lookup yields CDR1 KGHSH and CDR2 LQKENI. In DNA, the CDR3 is TGTGCCAGCTCAATGGACAGGAACACTGAAGCTTTCTTT. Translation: CASSMDRNTEAFF.

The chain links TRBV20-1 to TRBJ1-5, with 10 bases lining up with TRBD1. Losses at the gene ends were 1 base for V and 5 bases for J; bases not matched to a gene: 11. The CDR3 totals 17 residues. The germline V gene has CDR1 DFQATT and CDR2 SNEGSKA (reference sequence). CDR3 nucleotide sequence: TGCAGTGCTAGAGTCCTAGGGGGACAGGGGACTTATCAGCCCCAGCATTTT. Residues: CSARVLGGQGTYQPQHF.

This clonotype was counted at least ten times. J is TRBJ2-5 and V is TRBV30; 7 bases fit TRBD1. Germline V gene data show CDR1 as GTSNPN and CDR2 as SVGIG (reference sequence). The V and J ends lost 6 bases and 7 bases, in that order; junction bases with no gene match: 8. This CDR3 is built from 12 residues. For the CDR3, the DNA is TGTGCCTGCGAACAGGGGAGTGCGACCCAGTACTTC. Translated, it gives CACEQGSATQYF.

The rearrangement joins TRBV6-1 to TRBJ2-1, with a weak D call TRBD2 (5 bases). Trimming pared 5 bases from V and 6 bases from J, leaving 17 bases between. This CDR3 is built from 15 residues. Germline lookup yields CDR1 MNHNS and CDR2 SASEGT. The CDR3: CASSWRVGEGNEQFF. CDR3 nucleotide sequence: TGTGCCAGCAGTTGGCGGGTCGGGGAAGGCAATGAGCAGTTCTTC.

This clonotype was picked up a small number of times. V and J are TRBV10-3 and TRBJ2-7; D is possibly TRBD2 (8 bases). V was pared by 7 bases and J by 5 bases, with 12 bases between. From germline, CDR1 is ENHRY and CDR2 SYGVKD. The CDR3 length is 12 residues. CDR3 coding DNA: TGTGCCATCACGGGAGGGGGCCACGAGCAGTACTTC. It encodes CAITGGGHEQYF.

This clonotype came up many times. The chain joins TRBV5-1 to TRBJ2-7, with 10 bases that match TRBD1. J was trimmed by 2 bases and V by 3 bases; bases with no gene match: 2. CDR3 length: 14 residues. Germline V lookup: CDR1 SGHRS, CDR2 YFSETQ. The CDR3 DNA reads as TGCGCCAGCAGCTCCGGACAGGGGGCCTACGAGCAGTACTTC. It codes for CASSSGQGAYEQYF.

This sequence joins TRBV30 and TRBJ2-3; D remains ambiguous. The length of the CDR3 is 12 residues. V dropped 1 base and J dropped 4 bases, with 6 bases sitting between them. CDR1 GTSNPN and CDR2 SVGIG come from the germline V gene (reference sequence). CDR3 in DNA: TGTGCCTGGAGTGAGGTGGCAGATACGCAGTATTTT. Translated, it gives CAWSEVADTQYF. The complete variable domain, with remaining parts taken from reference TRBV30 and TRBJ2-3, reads SQTIHQWPATLVQPVGSPLSLECTVEGTSNPNLYWYRQAAGRGLQLLFYSVGIGQISSEVPQNLSASRPQDRQFILSSKKLLLSDSGFYLCAWSEVADTQYFGPGTRLTVL.

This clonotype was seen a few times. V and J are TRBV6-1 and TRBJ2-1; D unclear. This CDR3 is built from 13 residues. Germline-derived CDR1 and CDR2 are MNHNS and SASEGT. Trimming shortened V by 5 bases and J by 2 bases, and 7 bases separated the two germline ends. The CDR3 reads CASSRVAYNEQFF. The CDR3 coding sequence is TGTGCCAGCAGTAGGGTAGCCTACAATGAGCAGTTCTTC.

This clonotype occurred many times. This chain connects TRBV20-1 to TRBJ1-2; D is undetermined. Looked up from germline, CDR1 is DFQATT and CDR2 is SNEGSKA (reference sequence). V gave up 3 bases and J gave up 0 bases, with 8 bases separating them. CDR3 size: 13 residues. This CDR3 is CSARGGTNYGYTF. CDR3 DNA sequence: TGCAGTGCTAGGGGCGGGACTAACTATGGCTACACCTTC.

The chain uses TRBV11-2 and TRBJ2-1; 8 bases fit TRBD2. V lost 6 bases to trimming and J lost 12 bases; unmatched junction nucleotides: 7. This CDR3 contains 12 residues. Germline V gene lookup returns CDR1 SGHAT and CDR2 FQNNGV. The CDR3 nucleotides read TGTGCCAGCAGTACCCAACTAGCGGCGCAGTTCTTC. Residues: CASSTQLAAQFF.

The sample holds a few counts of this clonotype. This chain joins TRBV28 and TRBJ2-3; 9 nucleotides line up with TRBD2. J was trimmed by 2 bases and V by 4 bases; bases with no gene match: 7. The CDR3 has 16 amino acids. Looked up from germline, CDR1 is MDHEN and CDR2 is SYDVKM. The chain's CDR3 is CASSYLREGITDTQYF. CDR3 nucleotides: TGTGCCAGCAGTTATCTGCGGGAGGGTATCACAGATACGCAGTATTTT.

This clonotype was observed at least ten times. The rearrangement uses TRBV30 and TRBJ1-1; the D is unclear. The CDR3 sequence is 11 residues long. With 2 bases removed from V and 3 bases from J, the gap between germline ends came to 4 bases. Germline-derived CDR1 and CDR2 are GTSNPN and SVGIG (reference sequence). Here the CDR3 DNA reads TGTGCCTGGAGTACCGACACTGAAGCTTTCTTT. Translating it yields CAWSTDTEAFF.

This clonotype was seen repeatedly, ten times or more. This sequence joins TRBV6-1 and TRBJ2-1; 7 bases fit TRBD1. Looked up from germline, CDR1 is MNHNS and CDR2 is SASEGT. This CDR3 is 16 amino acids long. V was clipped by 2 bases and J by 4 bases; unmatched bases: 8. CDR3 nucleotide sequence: TGTGCCAGCAGTGAATTTAGGGACAGCGCTTACAATGAGCAGTTCTTC. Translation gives CASSEFRDSAYNEQFF.

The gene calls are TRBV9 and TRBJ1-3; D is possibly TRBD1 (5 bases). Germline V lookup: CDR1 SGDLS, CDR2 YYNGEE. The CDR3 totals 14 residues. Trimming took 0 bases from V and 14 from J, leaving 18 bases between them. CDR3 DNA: TGTGCCAGCAGCGTAGCTTCCCCCGGGGCCTTCGTATATTTT. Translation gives CASSVASPGAFVYF.